This TCR beta chain was captured by sequencing in a study of T cells expressing NK-cell markers. Beta-chain TCR cDNA was generated via 5'RACE template switching with UMIs. TCRdb re-called the 5' RACE reads and shows each CDR3 protein once, DNA omitted. This sample contains 200,000 to 300,000 distinct CDR3 sequences. Whole-study findings and limits: Whether expanded NKG2C+ T cell clones were HCMV-specific remained unclear.

Concerning this clonotype itself: No antigen is known for it.

The source is a man aged 18 to 35 in good health. The sequencing sample was made of blood T cells: a sorted CD56 or NKG2C T cell subset, CD4+ or CD8+ T cells, or bulk PBMC T cells (not recorded which).

This CDR3 reads CSVGLGTGKHEQYF. The chain joins TRBV29-1 to TRBJ2-7; with no DNA, the TCRdb D assignment of TRBD1 cannot be verified. The CDR3 spans 14 residues. Germline V CDR1 and CDR2: SQVTM, ANQGSEA.